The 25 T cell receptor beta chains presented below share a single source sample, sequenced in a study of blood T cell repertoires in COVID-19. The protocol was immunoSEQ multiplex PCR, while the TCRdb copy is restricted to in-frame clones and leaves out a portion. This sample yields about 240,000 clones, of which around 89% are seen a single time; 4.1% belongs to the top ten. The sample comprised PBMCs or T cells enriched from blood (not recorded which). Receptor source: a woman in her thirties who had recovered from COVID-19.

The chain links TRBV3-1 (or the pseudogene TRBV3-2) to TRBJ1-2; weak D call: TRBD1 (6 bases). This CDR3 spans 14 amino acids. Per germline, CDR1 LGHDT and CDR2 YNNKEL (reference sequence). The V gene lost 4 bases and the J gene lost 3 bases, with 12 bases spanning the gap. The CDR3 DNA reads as TGTGCCAGCAGCCCCACCAGGGGCTACTATGGCTACACCTTC. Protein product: CASSPTRGYYGYTF.

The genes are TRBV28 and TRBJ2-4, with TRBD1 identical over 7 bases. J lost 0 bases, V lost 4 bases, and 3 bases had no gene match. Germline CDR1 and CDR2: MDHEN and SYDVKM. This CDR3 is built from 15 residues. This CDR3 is CASSSRGLAKNIQYF. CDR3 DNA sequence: TGTGCCAGCAGTTCCAGGGGGTTAGCCAAAAACATTCAGTACTTC.

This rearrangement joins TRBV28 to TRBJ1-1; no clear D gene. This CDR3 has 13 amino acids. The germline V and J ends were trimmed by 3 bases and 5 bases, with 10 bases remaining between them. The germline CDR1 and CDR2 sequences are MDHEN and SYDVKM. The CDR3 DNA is TGTGCCAGCAGTTTGATCTTTAGTACTGAAGCTTTCTTT. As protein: CASSLIFSTEAFF.

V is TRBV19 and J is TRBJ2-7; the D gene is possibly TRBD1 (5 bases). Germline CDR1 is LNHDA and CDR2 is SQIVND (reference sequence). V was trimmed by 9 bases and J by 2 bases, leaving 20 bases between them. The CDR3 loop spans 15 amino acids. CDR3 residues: CASTPSGARPYEQYF. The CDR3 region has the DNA TGTGCCAGCACTCCGTCTGGGGCACGACCCTACGAGCAGTACTTC.

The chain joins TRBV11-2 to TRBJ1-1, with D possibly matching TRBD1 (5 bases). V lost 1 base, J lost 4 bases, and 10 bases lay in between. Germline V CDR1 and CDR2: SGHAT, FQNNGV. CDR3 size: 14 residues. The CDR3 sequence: CASSLVGGPTEAFF. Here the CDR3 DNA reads TGTGCCAGCAGCTTAGTCGGGGGACCCACTGAAGCTTTCTTT.

The CDR3 loop is CAWSYRGEQFF. The CDR3 nucleotides read TGTGCCTGGAGCTACAGGGGTGAGCAGTTCTTC. The rearrangement links TRBV30 to TRBJ2-1, with 7 bases that match TRBD1. CDR3 length: 11 residues. The germline V gene has CDR1 GTSNPN and CDR2 SVGIG (reference sequence). Unmatched junction bases numbered 2, after V lost 3 bases and J lost 9 bases.

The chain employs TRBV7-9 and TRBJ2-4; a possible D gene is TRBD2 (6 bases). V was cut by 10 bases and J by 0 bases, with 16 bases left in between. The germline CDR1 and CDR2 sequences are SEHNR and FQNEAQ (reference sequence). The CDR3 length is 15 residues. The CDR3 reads CATDLGGLAKNIQYF. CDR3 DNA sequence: TGTGCCACCGATTTGGGGGGTCTAGCCAAAAACATTCAGTACTTC.

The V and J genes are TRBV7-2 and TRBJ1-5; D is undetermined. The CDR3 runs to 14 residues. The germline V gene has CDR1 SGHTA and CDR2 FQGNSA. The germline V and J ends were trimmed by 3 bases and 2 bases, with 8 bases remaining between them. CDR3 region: CASSFREGNQPQHF. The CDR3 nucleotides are TGTGCCAGCAGCTTTAGGGAGGGCAATCAGCCCCAGCATTTT.

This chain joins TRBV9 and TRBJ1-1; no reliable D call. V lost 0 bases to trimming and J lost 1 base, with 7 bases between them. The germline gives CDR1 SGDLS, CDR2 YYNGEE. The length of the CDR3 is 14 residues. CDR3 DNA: TGTGCCAGCAGCGTAGATAGAAGGAACACTGAAGCTTTCTTT. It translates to CASSVDRRNTEAFF.

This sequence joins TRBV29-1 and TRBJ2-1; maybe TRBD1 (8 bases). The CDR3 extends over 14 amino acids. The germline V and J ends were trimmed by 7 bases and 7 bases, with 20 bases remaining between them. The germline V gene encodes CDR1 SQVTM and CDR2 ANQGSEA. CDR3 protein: CSGSTGGGGNEQFF. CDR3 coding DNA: TGCAGCGGGTCAACAGGGGGAGGGGGGAATGAGCAGTTCTTC.

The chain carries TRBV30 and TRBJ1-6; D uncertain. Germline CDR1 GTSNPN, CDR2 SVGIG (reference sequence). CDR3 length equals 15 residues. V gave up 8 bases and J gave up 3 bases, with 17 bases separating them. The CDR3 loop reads CASQEGGSYNSPLHF. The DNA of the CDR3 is TGTGCCAGCCAAGAGGGCGGAAGCTATAATTCACCCCTCCACTTT.

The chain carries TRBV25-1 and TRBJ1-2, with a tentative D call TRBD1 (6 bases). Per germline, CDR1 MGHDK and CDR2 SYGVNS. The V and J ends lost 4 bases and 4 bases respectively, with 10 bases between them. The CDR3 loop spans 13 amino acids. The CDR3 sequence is CASSVQGPYGYTF. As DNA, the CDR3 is TGTGCCAGCAGTGTACAGGGCCCCTATGGCTACACCTTC.

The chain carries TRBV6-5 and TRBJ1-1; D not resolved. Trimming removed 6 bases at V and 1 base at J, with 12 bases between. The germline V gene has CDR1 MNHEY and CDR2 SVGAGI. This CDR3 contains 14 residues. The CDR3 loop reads CASSYSTRNTEAFF. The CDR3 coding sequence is TGTGCCAGCAGCTACAGCACGCGGAACACTGAAGCTTTCTTT.

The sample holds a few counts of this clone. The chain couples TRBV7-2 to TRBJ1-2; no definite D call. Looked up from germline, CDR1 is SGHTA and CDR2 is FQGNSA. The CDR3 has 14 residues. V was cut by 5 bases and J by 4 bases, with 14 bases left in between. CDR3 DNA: TGTGCCAGCAGCCCGGCAGGAAGATTCTATGGCTACACCTTC. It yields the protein CASSPAGRFYGYTF. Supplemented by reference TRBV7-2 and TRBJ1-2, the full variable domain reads GAGVSQSPSNKVTEKGKDVELRCDPISGHTALYWYRQSLGQGLEFLIYFQGNSAPDKSGLPSDRFSAERTGGSVSTLTIQRTQQEDSAVYLCASSPAGRFYGYTFGSGTRLTVV.

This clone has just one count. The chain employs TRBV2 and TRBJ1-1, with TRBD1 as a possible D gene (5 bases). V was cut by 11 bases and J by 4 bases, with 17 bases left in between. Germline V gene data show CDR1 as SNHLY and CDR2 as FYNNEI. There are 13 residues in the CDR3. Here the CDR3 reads CARMGGQGTEAFF. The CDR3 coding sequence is TGTGCCCGGATGGGAGGGCAGGGCACTGAAGCTTTCTTT.

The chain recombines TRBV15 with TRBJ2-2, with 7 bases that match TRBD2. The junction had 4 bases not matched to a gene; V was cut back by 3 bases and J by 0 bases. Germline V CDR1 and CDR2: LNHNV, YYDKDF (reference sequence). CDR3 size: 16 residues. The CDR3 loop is CATSRGAGANTGELFF. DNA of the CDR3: TGTGCCACCAGCAGGGGCGCGGGAGCGAACACCGGGGAGCTGTTTTTT. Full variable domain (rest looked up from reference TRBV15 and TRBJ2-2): DAMVIQNPRYQVTQFGKPVTLSCSQTLNHNVMYWYQQKSSQAPKLLFHYYDKDFNNEADTPDNFQSRRPNTSFCFLDIRSPGLGDTAMYLCATSRGAGANTGELFFGEGSRLTVL.

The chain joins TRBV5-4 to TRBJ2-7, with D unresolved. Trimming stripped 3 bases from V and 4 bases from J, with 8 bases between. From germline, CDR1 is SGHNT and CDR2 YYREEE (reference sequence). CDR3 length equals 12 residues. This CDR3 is CASSSPQYEQYF. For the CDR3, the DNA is TGTGCCAGCAGCTCCCCGCAGTACGAGCAGTACTTC.

The chain's CDR3 is CATSRDRQYEAFF. The CDR3 region has the DNA TGTGCCACCAGCAGAGATCGACAGTATGAAGCTTTCTTT. The V gene is TRBV15, the J gene TRBJ1-1, with a possible D match to TRBD1 (5 bases). Trimming shortened V by 0 bases and J by 7 bases, and 9 bases separated the two germline ends. Germline assignment: CDR1 LNHNV and CDR2 YYDKDF (reference sequence). The CDR3 extends over 13 amino acids. Complete variable domain (other parts from reference TRBV15 and TRBJ1-1): DAMVIQNPRYQVTQFGKPVTLSCSQTLNHNVMYWYQQKSSQAPKLLFHYYDKDFNNEADTPDNFQSRRPNTSFCFLDIRSPGLGDTAMYLCATSRDRQYEAFFGQGTRLTVV.

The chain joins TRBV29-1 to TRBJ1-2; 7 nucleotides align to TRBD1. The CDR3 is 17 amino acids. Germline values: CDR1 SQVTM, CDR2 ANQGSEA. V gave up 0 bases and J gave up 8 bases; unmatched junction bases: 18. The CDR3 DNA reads TGCAGCGTTGAAGAACCCCATACTCTTCGAGGGGGCCGGGGCTACACCTTC. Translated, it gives CSVEEPHTLRGGRGYTF.

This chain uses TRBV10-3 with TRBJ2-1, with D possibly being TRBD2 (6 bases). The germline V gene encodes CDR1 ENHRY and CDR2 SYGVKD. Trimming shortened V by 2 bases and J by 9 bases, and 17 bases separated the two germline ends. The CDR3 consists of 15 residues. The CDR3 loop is CAISEDVSGDFEQFF. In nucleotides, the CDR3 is TGTGCCATCAGTGAGGACGTTTCGGGGGATTTTGAGCAGTTCTTC.

The CDR3 sequence: CASGSGVYGYTF. The CDR3 region has the DNA TGTGCTAGTGGTTCCGGAGTTTATGGCTACACCTTC. The rearrangement links TRBV12-5 to TRBJ1-2; D is undetermined. From germline, CDR1 is LGHNT and CDR2 FRNRAP. The CDR3 length is 12 residues. Deletions cut 4 bases from V and 5 bases from J, with 8 bases between.

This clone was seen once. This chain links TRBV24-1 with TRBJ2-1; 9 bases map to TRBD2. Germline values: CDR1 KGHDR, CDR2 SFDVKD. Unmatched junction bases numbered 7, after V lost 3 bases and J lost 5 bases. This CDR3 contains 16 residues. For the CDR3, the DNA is TGTGCCACCAGTGATGCCAGCGGGAGGCCCAACAATGAGCAGTTCTTC. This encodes CATSDASGRPNNEQFF.

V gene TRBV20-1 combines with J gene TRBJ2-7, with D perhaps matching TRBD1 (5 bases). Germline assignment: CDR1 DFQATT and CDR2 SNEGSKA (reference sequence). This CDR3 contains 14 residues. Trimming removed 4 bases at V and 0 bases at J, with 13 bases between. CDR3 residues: CSANDSPSSYEQYF. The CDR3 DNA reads TGCAGTGCTAATGACAGCCCTAGCTCCTACGAGCAGTACTTC.

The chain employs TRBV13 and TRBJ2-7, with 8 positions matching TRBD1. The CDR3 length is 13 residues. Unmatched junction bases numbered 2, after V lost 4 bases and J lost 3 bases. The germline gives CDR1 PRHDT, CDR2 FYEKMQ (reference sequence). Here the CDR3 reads CASSSGTGYEQYF. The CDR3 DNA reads TGTGCCAGCAGCTCCGGGACAGGCTACGAGCAGTACTTC.

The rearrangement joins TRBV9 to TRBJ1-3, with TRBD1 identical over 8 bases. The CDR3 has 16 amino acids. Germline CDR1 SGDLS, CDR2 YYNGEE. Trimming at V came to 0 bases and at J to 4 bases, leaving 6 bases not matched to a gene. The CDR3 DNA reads TGTGCCAGCAGCGTAGCGGTGCAGGGGGCCGGAAACACCATATATTTT. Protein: CASSVAVQGAGNTIYF.